This is a list of T cell receptor beta chains from one sample in a study of control samples from healthy donors and cancer patients. Some clones are missing from TCRdb's copy, which holds only in-frame ones; the method was immunoSEQ multiplex PCR. The top ten clones hold more than 6.5% of a sample with approximately 150,000 clones, roughly 89% of them seen once. Specimen: blood. The receptors were sampled from a man in his late teens or twenties in good health. The CDR3 runs from the conserved cysteine through the conserved F or W. Fields, in order: J gene, V gene, D gene, clone size, CDR3 protein, CDR3 DNA. A D gene is named only where the DNA matches it firmly. Clone size appears in some rows only: once, few, many, or a class for an expanded clone.

j_call: TRBJ2-1; v_call: TRBV11-2; d_call: TRBD1; clone_size: .; cdr3_aa: CASSFGTGDYNEQFF; cdr3_nt: TGTGCCAGCAGCTTCGGGACAGGGGACTACAATGAGCAGTTCTTC
j_call: TRBJ1-2; v_call: TRBV6-5; d_call: .; clone_size: .; cdr3_aa: CASKVGVWDYGYTF; cdr3_nt: TGTGCCTCCAAGGTGGGGGTTTGGGACTATGGCTACACCTTC
j_call: TRBJ1-4; v_call: TRBV25-1; d_call: .; clone_size: .; cdr3_aa: CASSESQQGLSDEKLFF; cdr3_nt: TGTGCCAGCAGTGAATCCCAACAGGGACTAAGTGATGAAAAACTGTTTTTT
j_call: TRBJ2-3; v_call: TRBV19; d_call: TRBD2; clone_size: .; cdr3_aa: CASRPSGGDTQYF; cdr3_nt: TGTGCCAGTCGCCCTAGCGGGGGGGATACGCAGTATTTT
j_call: TRBJ1-2; v_call: TRBV10-3; d_call: TRBD1; clone_size: .; cdr3_aa: CASDPLGQANYGYTF; cdr3_nt: TGTGCCTCCGATCCATTGGGACAGGCTAACTATGGCTACACCTTC
j_call: TRBJ2-7; v_call: TRBV19; d_call: .; clone_size: .; cdr3_aa: CASSIQDSYEQYF; cdr3_nt: TGTGCCAGTAGTATACAGGACTCCTACGAGCAGTACTTC
j_call: TRBJ1-2; v_call: TRBV9; d_call: .; clone_size: .; cdr3_aa: CASSVAGGTNYGYTF; cdr3_nt: TGTGCCAGCAGCGTAGCGGGGGGCACTAACTATGGCTACACCTTC
j_call: TRBJ2-1; v_call: TRBV6-1; d_call: TRBD1; clone_size: .; cdr3_aa: CASSEQGYRGQGANEQFF; cdr3_nt: TGTGCCAGCAGTGAACAGGGGTACCGGGGACAGGGGGCTAATGAGCAGTTCTTC
j_call: TRBJ1-1; v_call: TRBV5-1; d_call: TRBD1; clone_size: .; cdr3_aa: CASSLVGTANTEAFF; cdr3_nt: TGCGCCAGCAGCTTGGTCGGGACAGCGAACACTGAAGCTTTCTTT
j_call: TRBJ1-2; v_call: TRBV5-4; d_call: .; clone_size: .; cdr3_aa: CASSLVGGAPGYTF; cdr3_nt: TGTGCCAGCAGCTTGGTTGGGGGCGCGCCTGGCTACACCTTC
j_call: TRBJ1-1; v_call: TRBV9; d_call: TRBD1; clone_size: .; cdr3_aa: CASSPWTGRTEAFF; cdr3_nt: TGTGCCAGCAGCCCATGGACAGGTAGGACTGAAGCTTTCTTT
j_call: TRBJ1-5; v_call: TRBV30; d_call: TRBD1; clone_size: .; cdr3_aa: CAWSPRDRDNQPQHF; cdr3_nt: TGTGCCTGGAGTCCCCGGGACAGGGACAATCAGCCCCAGCATTTT
j_call: TRBJ1-5; v_call: TRBV7-9; d_call: TRBD1; clone_size: .; cdr3_aa: CASSSPGQTQPQHF; cdr3_nt: TGTGCCAGCAGCTCTCCGGGACAGACTCAGCCCCAGCATTTT
j_call: TRBJ2-2; v_call: TRBV7-9; d_call: TRBD1; clone_size: .; cdr3_aa: CASSLGQGYGELFF; cdr3_nt: TGTGCCAGCAGCTTAGGACAGGGCTACGGGGAGCTGTTTTTT
j_call: TRBJ2-1; v_call: TRBV4-1; d_call: TRBD1; clone_size: .; cdr3_aa: CASSQETGSYSYNEQFF; cdr3_nt: TGCGCCAGCAGCCAAGAGACAGGGAGTTACTCCTACAATGAGCAGTTCTTC
j_call: TRBJ2-5; v_call: TRBV28; d_call: .; clone_size: .; cdr3_aa: CASSLSFQGLEGTQYF; cdr3_nt: TGTGCCAGCAGTTTATCCTTTCAGGGTCTTGAAGGGACCCAGTACTTC
j_call: TRBJ1-2; v_call: TRBV2; d_call: .; clone_size: once; cdr3_aa: CASSVEGIHGYTF; cdr3_nt: TGTGCCAGCAGTGTCGAGGGTATCCATGGCTACACCTTC
j_call: TRBJ2-7; v_call: TRBV20-1; d_call: TRBD1; clone_size: .; cdr3_aa: CSASGGQGYEQYF; cdr3_nt: TGCAGTGCTAGTGGGGGACAGGGATACGAGCAGTACTTC
j_call: TRBJ1-3; v_call: TRBV11-2; d_call: .; clone_size: .; cdr3_aa: CASSLASGNTIYF; cdr3_nt: TGTGCCAGCAGCTTGGCCTCTGGAAACACCATATATTTT
j_call: TRBJ2-1; v_call: TRBV27; d_call: TRBD1; clone_size: .; cdr3_aa: CASSLTGGERLNEQFF; cdr3_nt: TGTGCCAGCAGTTTGACAGGGGGCGAGAGATTAAATGAGCAGTTCTTC
j_call: TRBJ1-2; v_call: TRBV6-5; d_call: TRBD1; clone_size: .; cdr3_aa: CASSRTGTGNYGYTF; cdr3_nt: TGTGCCAGCAGCCGAACCGGGACAGGGAACTATGGCTACACCTTC
j_call: TRBJ1-2; v_call: TRBV2; d_call: TRBD1; clone_size: .; cdr3_aa: CASSVGQAYGYTF; cdr3_nt: TGTGCCAGCAGTGTGGGACAGGCCTATGGCTACACCTTC
j_call: TRBJ1-4; v_call: TRBV27; d_call: TRBD1; clone_size: few; cdr3_aa: CASRPTGPDEKLFF; cdr3_nt: TGTGCCAGCAGACCGACAGGGCCTGATGAAAAACTGTTTTTT